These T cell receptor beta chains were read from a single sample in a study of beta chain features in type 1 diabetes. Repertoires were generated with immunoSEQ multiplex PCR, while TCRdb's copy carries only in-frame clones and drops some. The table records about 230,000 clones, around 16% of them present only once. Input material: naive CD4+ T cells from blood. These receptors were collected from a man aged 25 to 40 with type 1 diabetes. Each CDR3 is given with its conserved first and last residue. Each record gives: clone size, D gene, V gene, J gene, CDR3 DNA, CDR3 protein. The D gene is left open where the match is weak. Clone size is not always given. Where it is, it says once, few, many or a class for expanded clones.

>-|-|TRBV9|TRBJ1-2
TGTGCCAGCAGCGCTATTATACGTAGGAGTGGCTACACCTTC
CASSAIIRRSGYTF
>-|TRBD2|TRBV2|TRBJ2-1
TGTGCCAGCAGATTTAGCCGGGACTACCAATACAATGAGCAGTTCTTC
CASRFSRDYQYNEQFF
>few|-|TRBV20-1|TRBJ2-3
TGCGGGGCGGCTAGCACAGATACGCAGTATTTT
CGAASTDTQYF
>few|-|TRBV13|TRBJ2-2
TGTGCCAGCAGCAGGTACACCGGGGAGCTGTTTTTT
CASSRYTGELFF
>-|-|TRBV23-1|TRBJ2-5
TGCGCCAGCAGTCAATCGGAGAGGGGTCAGGAGACCCAGTACTTC
CASSQSERGQETQYF
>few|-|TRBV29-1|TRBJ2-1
TGCAGCGTTGGCACTAGATTCCCCTACAATGAGCAGTTCTTC
CSVGTRFPYNEQFF
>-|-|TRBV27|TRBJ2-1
TGTGCCAGCAGTAGGTCTTTATCCTACAATGAGCAGTTCTTC
CASSRSLSYNEQFF
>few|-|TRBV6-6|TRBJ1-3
TGTGCCAGCAGTTACCCAGGACTGCAGGACACCATATATTTT
CASSYPGLQDTIYF
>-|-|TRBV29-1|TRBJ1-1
TGCAGCGTTGAGAGACAGGTGTCAGAAGCTTTCTTT
CSVERQVSEAFF
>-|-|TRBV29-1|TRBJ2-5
TGCAGCGTTGAGGAGCTAGCGGAGACCCAGTACTTC
CSVEELAETQYF
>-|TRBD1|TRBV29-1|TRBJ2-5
TGCAGCGTTGAGGGACAGAACCAAGAGACCCAGTACTTC
CSVEGQNQETQYF
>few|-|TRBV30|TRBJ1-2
TGTGCCTGGAATCCCGCGGTCCCCTATGGCTACACCTTC
CAWNPAVPYGYTF
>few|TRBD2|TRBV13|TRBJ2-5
TGTGCCAGCAGCCGGAGGGCGGGAGTTGGTGAGACCCAGTACTTC
CASSRRAGVGETQYF
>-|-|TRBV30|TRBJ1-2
TGTGCCATGGGTGGGAACTATGGCTACACCTTC
CAMGGNYGYTF
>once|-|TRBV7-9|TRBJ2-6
TGTGCCAGCAGCTCAACACAGGGTTTAGGCTCTGGGGCCAACGTCCTGACTTTC
CASSSTQGLGSGANVLTF
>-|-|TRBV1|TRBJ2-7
TGCACCCACAACAGGGGGATCCCCTACGAGCAGTACTTC
CTHNRGIPYEQYF
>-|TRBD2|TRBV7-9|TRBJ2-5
TGTGCCAGCAGCACGACTAGCGGGGAGACCCAGTACTTC
CASSTTSGETQYF
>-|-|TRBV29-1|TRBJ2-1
TGCAGCGTTTCTGAGCAGTTCTTC
CSVSEQFF
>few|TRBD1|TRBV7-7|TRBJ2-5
TGTGCCAGCAGCTTAGGGGGGACAGGGCAAGAGACCCAGTACTTC
CASSLGGTGQETQYF
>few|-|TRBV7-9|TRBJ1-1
TGTGCCAGCAGCTTCGTTTCGGCCGAGATCTTT
CASSFVSAEIF
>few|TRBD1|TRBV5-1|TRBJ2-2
TGCGCCAGCAGACAGGGGGCGAACGGGGAGCTGTTTTTT
CASRQGANGELFF
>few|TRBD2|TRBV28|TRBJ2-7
TGTGCCAGCAGTGCCCATGGCGGGGGAGGGCCCGAGCAGTACTTC
CASSAHGGGGPEQYF
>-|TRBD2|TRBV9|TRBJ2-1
TGTGCCAGCAGCGTCGGCGGGAGCTTTACTGAGCAGTTCTTC
CASSVGGSFTEQFF
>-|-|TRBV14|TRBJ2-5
TGTGCCAGCAGCCAAGAAGCACCACTATACCAAGAGACCCAGTACTTC
CASSQEAPLYQETQYF
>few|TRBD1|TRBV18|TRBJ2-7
TGTGCCAGCTCACCACCGATTGGACAGGGGACCTACGAGCAGTACTTC
CASSPPIGQGTYEQYF
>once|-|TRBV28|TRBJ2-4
TGTGCCAGCAGTTCCGCCGGGACGACGATGCGCGGCATTCAGTACTTC
CASSSAGTTMRGIQYF
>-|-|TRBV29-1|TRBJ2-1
TGCAGCGTGGCAATCCGGGGCAATGAGCAGTTCTTC
CSVAIRGNEQFF
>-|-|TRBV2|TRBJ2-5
TGTGCCAGCAGCGGGGACTTGCAAGAGACCCAGTACTTC
CASSGDLQETQYF
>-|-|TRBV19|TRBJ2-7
TGTGCCAGTACTCCGCAAGGGAGCTACGAGCAGTACTTC
CASTPQGSYEQYF
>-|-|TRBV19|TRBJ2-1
TGTGCCAGTAGTATGGGGCGTTGGTTCTTC
CASSMGRWFF
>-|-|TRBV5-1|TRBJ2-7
TGCGCCAGCAGCTTGGACGGGACGACCTACGAGCAGTACTTC
CASSLDGTTYEQYF
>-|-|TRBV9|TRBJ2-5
TGTGCCAGCAGCTACATGCAAGGGCTAGCGGAGACCCAGTACTTC
CASSYMQGLAETQYF
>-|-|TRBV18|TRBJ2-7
TGTGCCAGCTCACCACCGATGGGTGTAGGAGAGCAGTACTTC
CASSPPMGVGEQYF
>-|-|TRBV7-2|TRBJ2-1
TGTGCCAGCAGCTTAGTGGATGAGCAGTTCTTC
CASSLVDEQFF
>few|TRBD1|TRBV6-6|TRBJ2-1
TGTGCCACCAACCCGGGACAGCTCTCCAATGAGCAGTTCTTC
CATNPGQLSNEQFF
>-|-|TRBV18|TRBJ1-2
TGTGCCAGCTCACCCGGACAGTCTGGAAACTATGGCTACACCTTC
CASSPGQSGNYGYTF
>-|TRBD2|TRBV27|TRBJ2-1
TGTGCCAGCAGTGCGTGGACTAGCGGAAAGGATGAGCAGTTCTTC
CASSAWTSGKDEQFF
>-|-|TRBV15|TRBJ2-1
TGTGCCACTTCAGCTTACAATGAGCAGTTCTTC
CATSAYNEQFF
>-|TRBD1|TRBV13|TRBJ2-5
TGTGCCAGCAGCTCGATACCGGACAGGGGAGGAGAGACCCAGTACTTC
CASSSIPDRGGETQYF
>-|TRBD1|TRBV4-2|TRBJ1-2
TGTGCCAGCAGCCAAGGCTCACAGGGGGAGTATGGCTACACCTTC
CASSQGSQGEYGYTF
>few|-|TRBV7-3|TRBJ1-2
TGTGCCAGCAGCCCGGACGGGAACTATGGCTACACCTTC
CASSPDGNYGYTF
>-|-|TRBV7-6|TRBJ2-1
TGTGCCAGCAGCCGCGGACTAACCAATGAGCAGTTCTTC
CASSRGLTNEQFF
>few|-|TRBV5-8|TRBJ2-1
TGTGCCAGCAGCTTGTATCCCGGGACTCAGGTAACCTACAATGAGCAGTTCTTC
CASSLYPGTQVTYNEQFF
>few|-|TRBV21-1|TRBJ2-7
TGTGCCAGCAGCAAAGAGAGGGGCCCGAGGGTGTACTTC
CASSKERGPRVYF
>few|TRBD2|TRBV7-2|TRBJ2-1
TGTGCCAGCAGCTTAATAGCGGGGCAAATGTACAATGAGCAGTTCTTC
CASSLIAGQMYNEQFF
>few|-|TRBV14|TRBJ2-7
TGTGCCAGCAGCCAAGCTGCCAGGGGTAGCGACGAGCAGTACTTC
CASSQAARGSDEQYF
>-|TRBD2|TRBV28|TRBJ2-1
TGTGCCAGCAGTTCCTCACTAGCGAGTTCCTACAATGAGCAGTTCTTC
CASSSSLASSYNEQFF
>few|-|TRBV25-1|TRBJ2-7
TGTGCCAGCAGTCTAGACGGGAGTAGTAACGAGCAGTACTTC
CASSLDGSSNEQYF
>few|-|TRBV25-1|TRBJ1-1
TGTGCCAGCAGCTCCAGCGCGAACACTGAAGCTTTCTTT
CASSSSANTEAFF